These 17 T cell receptor beta chains share one sample of origin, sequenced in a study of chemoradiotherapy in HPV16-positive cancers (dated by TCRdb to between 2020 and 2023). Libraries were built with the immunoSEQ multiplex PCR assay. TCRdb provides this immuneACCESS table in a form limited to in-frame rearrangements. Some clones are lacking; in checked studies, under half of them reflect an unresolved V gene, and why the rest are absent is not known. The sample yields about 11,000 clones; roughly 71% were counted once. The ten most abundant clones make up roughly 7% of the sample. Specimen collection occurred from a patient who underwent chemoradiotherapy. Source of these receptors: a human donor with HPV-associated anogenital cancer.

The chain employs TRBV28 and TRBJ1-5; D may be TRBD1 (6 bases). The CDR3 totals 17 residues. CDR1 is MDHEN and CDR2 is SYDVKM in the germline V gene. V was cut by 1 base and J by 0 bases, with 13 bases left in between. The CDR3 is CASSLSGAQYSNQPQHF. CDR3 DNA: TGTGCCAGCAGTTTATCGGGGGCTCAATATAGCAATCAGCCCCAGCATTTT.

The V and J genes are TRBV28 and TRBJ1-3; D ambiguous. The V gene's germline CDR1 is MDHEN and CDR2 SYDVKM. The CDR3 is 12 residues long. V was shortened by 3 bases and J by 7 bases, with 7 bases between the two germline ends. The CDR3 sequence: CASSFSVNTIYF. The CDR3 region has the DNA TGTGCCAGCAGTTTCTCCGTGAACACCATATATTTT.

This chain links TRBV6-1 with TRBJ2-3, with D perhaps assigned TRBD1 or TRBD2 (5 bases each). The CDR3 consists of 14 residues. Looked up from germline, CDR1 is MNHNS and CDR2 is SASEGT. V was pared by 6 bases and J by 2 bases, with 12 bases between. The chain's CDR3 is CASSTGQITDTQYF. The CDR3 nucleotides read TGTGCCAGCAGCACGGGGCAGATCACAGATACGCAGTATTTT.

This chain joins TRBV7-2 and TRBJ2-5, with unresolved D. The CDR3 is made up of 13 amino acids. V lost 5 bases and J 1 base, leaving 8 bases between the germline ends. Germline V gene lookup returns CDR1 SGHTA and CDR2 FQGNSA. The CDR3 region is CASSTGGQETQYF. The CDR3 DNA reads TGTGCCAGCAGCACCGGCGGCCAAGAGACCCAGTACTTC.

The chain employs TRBV5-4 and TRBJ2-1, with 10 bases aligning to TRBD2. The CDR3 contains 15 residues. Germline V lookup: CDR1 SGHNT, CDR2 YYREEE (reference sequence). J lost 6 bases, V lost 3 bases, and 6 bases had no gene match. The CDR3 protein is CASSSPSGSGNEQFF. The CDR3 bases are TGTGCCAGCAGCTCCCCTAGCGGGAGTGGCAATGAGCAGTTCTTC.

This clone has more than one count but fewer than ten. The rearrangement joins TRBV19 to TRBJ1-4; the match to TRBD1 covers 8 bases. The junction had 2 bases not matched to a gene; V was cut back by 4 bases and J by 7 bases. The germline gives CDR1 LNHDA, CDR2 SQIVND (reference sequence). CDR3 length equals 13 residues. The chain's CDR3 is CASSTDRAEKLFF. The CDR3 DNA reads as TGTGCCAGTAGTACGGACAGGGCTGAAAAACTGTTTTTT.

The V and J genes are TRBV21-1 and TRBJ2-7; the D segment call TRBD2 is taken from the table without a DNA check. TRBV21-1 is a pseudogene locus. The CDR3 has 12 residues. The CDR3 loop reads CASPRRVGEQYF. CDR3 DNA: TGTGCCAGCCCCCGGAGAGTGGGCGAGCAGTACTTC.

The chain combines TRBV7-2 with TRBJ2-7; D remains ambiguous. Trimming shortened V by 5 bases and J by 6 bases, and 17 bases separated the two germline ends. From germline, CDR1 is SGHTA and CDR2 FQGNSA. This CDR3 has 14 amino acids. The CDR3 nucleotides read TGTGCCAGCAGCCCAGAACTGGCCTTCGGCGAGCAGTACTTC. Translated: CASSPELAFGEQYF.

This rearrangement joins TRBV4-3 to TRBJ2-1, with D possibly being TRBD2 (6 bases). V lost 0 bases to trimming and J lost 8 bases, with 14 bases between them. Germline V lookup: CDR1 LGHNA, CDR2 YSLEER. The length of the CDR3 is 15 residues. The CDR3 here is CASSQEVGGVDEQFF. The CDR3 DNA reads as TGCGCCAGCAGCCAAGAGGTAGGAGGGGTCGATGAGCAGTTCTTC.

The chain has TRBV7-9 and TRBJ1-1; D is unresolved. V lost 4 bases and J lost 10, with 13 bases in between. Germline lookup yields CDR1 SEHNR and CDR2 FQNEAQ (reference sequence). This CDR3 is built from 12 residues. The CDR3 DNA is TGTGCCAGCAGCTCGTCCCCGCGGAGAGCTTTCTTT. Translation: CASSSSPRRAFF.

The gene calls are TRBV5-1 and TRBJ2-5; maybe TRBD2 (6 bases). The CDR3 contains 17 residues. V lost 1 base and J 5 bases, leaving 21 bases between the germline ends. CDR1 and CDR2 (germline): SGHRS, YFSETQ. For the CDR3, the DNA is TGCGCCAGCAGCTTGTCCGGCGGGATCAGCCCGGTGGAGACCCAGTACTTC. Its translation: CASSLSGGISPVETQYF.

The chain carries TRBV9 and TRBJ2-7, with TRBD1 matching 7 bases. Germline V gene sequence: CDR1 SGDLS, CDR2 YYNGEE. This CDR3 is 12 amino acids long. Losses at the gene ends were 5 bases for V and 6 bases for J; bases not matched to a gene: 5. The CDR3 DNA reads as TGTGCCAGCAGTAAGGACAGGTCCGAGCAGTACTTC. Translated, it gives CASSKDRSEQYF.

The rearrangement uses TRBV5-1 and TRBJ2-7, with 11 bases matching TRBD2. Trimming took 2 bases from V and 10 from J; bases not matched to a gene: 14. Germline values: CDR1 SGHRS, CDR2 YFSETQ. The CDR3 covers 16 residues. In DNA form, the CDR3 reads TGCGCCAGCAGCTTACTAGCGGGAGCTCTAACTCCTCCCCAGTACTTC. Translating gives CASSLLAGALTPPQYF.

The chain recombines TRBV7-9 with TRBJ1-1, with 7 bases lining up with TRBD1. The CDR3 length is 19 residues. J was trimmed by 6 bases and V by 1 base; bases with no gene match: 20. The germline CDR1 and CDR2 sequences are SEHNR and FQNEAQ (reference sequence). CDR3 amino acids: CASSLGKWGQTVSDPEAFF. In DNA form, the CDR3 reads TGTGCCAGCAGCTTAGGAAAGTGGGGACAGACGGTTTCGGACCCTGAAGCTTTCTTT.

The chain joins TRBV7-3 to TRBJ2-2; D possibly corresponds to TRBD1 (6 bases). The CDR3 runs to 15 residues. Trimming pared 2 bases from V and 2 bases from J, leaving 9 bases between. The germline CDR1 and CDR2 sequences are SGHTA and FQGTGA. For the CDR3, the DNA is TGTGCCAGCAGCTTACAGGGGCCAAACACCGGGGAGCTGTTTTTT. Its protein is CASSLQGPNTGELFF.

The V and J genes are TRBV10-3 and TRBJ2-5; D tentatively reads TRBD1 or TRBD2 (5 bases each). Trimming pared 6 bases from V and 4 bases from J, leaving 9 bases between. This CDR3 has 12 amino acids. Germline CDR1 and CDR2: ENHRY and SYGVKD. CDR3 sequence reads: CAISRDRETQYF. The CDR3 DNA is TGTGCCATCAGCCGGGACCGAGAGACCCAGTACTTC.

The chain uses TRBV28 and TRBJ1-5, with D maybe TRBD1 (6 bases). The CDR3 length is 16 residues. V shed 3 bases and J shed 0 bases, with 12 bases lying between them. Germline loops: CDR1 MDHEN, CDR2 SYDVKM. CDR3 in DNA: TGTGCCAGCAGTTTTCCGCACAGGGCTAGCAATCAGCCCCAGCATTTT. Translating it yields CASSFPHRASNQPQHF. The full variable domain, its missing parts supplied by reference TRBV28 and TRBJ1-5, is DVKVTQSSRYLVKRTGEKVFLECVQDMDHENMFWYRQDPGLGLRLIYFSYDVKMKEKGDIPEGYSVSREKKERFSLILESASTNQTSMYLCASSFPHRASNQPQHFGDGTRLSIL.